This T cell receptor (beta chain) was sequenced during a study of response to subunit inactivated influenza vaccine. This clonotype has just a few counts. Antigen unknown. TCRdb analysed the RT-PCR reads with MiXCR anew, one entry per CDR3 protein. The sample contains about 160,000 distinct CDR3 sequences, approximately 11% of which appear only once. General study findings and limits: Few additional T cells are recruited per seasonal influenza vaccination, authors suggested.

This clonotype was sampled from a man aged 50 to 69 who received an inactivated influenza vaccine. The starting material was CD8+ T cells sorted from PBMCs, obtained around 25 months after vaccination.

As DNA, the CDR3 is TGTGCCAGCAGCCCCTCCCCTGTTGAGGGCATTCAGTACTTC. Protein product: CASSPSPVEGIQYF. The chain has TRBV11-2 and TRBJ2-4; weak D call: TRBD2 (5 bases). The CDR3 totals 14 residues. V was shortened by 5 bases and J by 9 bases, with 17 bases between the two germline ends. The germline V gene has CDR1 SGHAT and CDR2 FQNNGV.